Each of the 23 T cell receptor beta chains below was sequenced from the same sample in a study of persistence of HIV-infected CD4 T cells. Anti-CD3/anti-CD28 beads served as a nonspecific positive control stimulus. CD4+ T cells upregulating both CD40 ligand and CD69 were sorted as responding cells. The antigens of these receptors remain unknown. This was the immunoSEQ version 4 assay in survey mode. Generated by immunoSEQ multiplex PCR, the TCRdb table keeps only in-frame clones and is missing some. The sample has around 40,000 clones, more than 80% seen once. Source: CD4+ T cells sorted from PBMCs after roughly 19-hour stimulation, taken from a patient who received antiretroviral therapy. The source of these receptors is an adult man with HIV who was CMV-seropositive.

The J gene is TRBJ1-5, the V gene TRBV6-1; 7 positions agree with TRBD1. Trimming at V came to 1 base and at J to 9 bases, leaving 9 bases not matched to a gene. CDR3 length equals 15 residues. CDR1 is MNHNS, CDR2 SASEGT, per germline. This chain's CDR3 is CASSEEGTGVRPQHF. CDR3 nucleotide sequence: TGTGCCAGCAGTGAAGAGGGTACAGGGGTACGGCCCCAGCATTTT.

CDR3 region: CAWKISTNEKLFF. The DNA for the CDR3 is TGTGCCTGGAAGATCTCAACTAATGAAAAACTGTTTTTT. The genes are TRBV30 and TRBJ1-4; no clear D gene. This CDR3 comprises 13 residues. Trimming removed 4 bases at V and 0 bases at J, with 6 bases between. Germline V lookup: CDR1 GTSNPN, CDR2 SVGIG (reference sequence).

The chain employs TRBV5-5 and TRBJ2-7; D is possibly TRBD1 or TRBD2 (5 bases each). Trimming took off 7 bases at V and 4 bases at J, with 9 bases between the two ends. In germline, CDR1 is SGHKS, CDR2 YYEKEE (reference sequence). The CDR3 extends over 11 amino acids. In DNA form, the CDR3 reads TGTGCCAGCTCCTGGGGGTACGAGCAGTACTTC. Its protein is CASSWGYEQYF.

This chain uses TRBV6-5 with TRBJ1-1, with a weak D call TRBD1 (5 bases). V was shortened by 7 bases and J by 0 bases, with 12 bases between the two germline ends. The CDR3 length is 14 residues. The germline V gene has CDR1 MNHEY and CDR2 SVGAGI. The CDR3 spells CASTLGLLNTEAFF. CDR3 DNA: TGTGCCAGCACTTTGGGACTGCTGAACACTGAAGCTTTCTTT.

The V call is TRBV12-3 or TRBV12-4, the J call TRBJ1-6; 7 bases are shared with TRBD1. V lost 6 bases and J lost 7; bases outside the gene matches: 3. CDR3 length equals 13 residues. For the CDR3, the DNA is TGTGCCAGCAGGACAGGGTTAAATTCACCCCTCCACTTT. Its translation is CASRTGLNSPLHF.

This chain joins TRBV5-6 and TRBJ1-1; D perhaps matches TRBD1 (6 bases). Germline V lookup: CDR1 SGHDT, CDR2 YYEEEE. This CDR3 has 12 amino acids. Trimming pared 7 bases from V and 5 bases from J, leaving 12 bases between. The DNA of the CDR3 is TGTGCCAGCGCTACCGGACAGACTGAAGCTTTCTTT. As protein: CASATGQTEAFF.

V gene TRBV7-2 combines with J gene TRBJ1-6; no clear D gene. CDR3 length equals 15 residues. The V end was cut by 0 bases, the J end by 7 bases, with 10 bases between. Germline V gene sequence: CDR1 SGHTA, CDR2 FQGNSA. The chain's CDR3 is CASSLALGLNSPLHF. CDR3 bases: TGTGCCAGCAGCTTAGCGCTGGGCTTAAATTCACCCCTCCACTTT.

This clone was recorded a few times. The genes are TRBV29-1 and TRBJ1-6, with D tentatively TRBD1 (6 bases). The CDR3 has 13 amino acids. The V end lost 6 bases, the J end lost 8 bases, and 14 bases lay between the germline ends. The germline gives CDR1 SQVTM, CDR2 ANQGSEA. CDR3 amino acids: CSVRGARDSPLHF. DNA for the CDR3: TGCAGCGTGAGGGGGGCAAGGGATTCACCCCTCCACTTT.

The V call is TRBV11-3, the J call TRBJ2-1, with 11 bases fitting TRBD2. After removal of 3 bases from V and 3 bases from J, the junction contained 1 base not matched to a gene. The V gene's germline CDR1 is SGHNT and CDR2 YENEEA. The CDR3 has 15 residues. CDR3 sequence (DNA): TGTGCCAGCAGCTTCACTAGCGGGGGCTACAATGAGCAGTTCTTC. Its translation: CASSFTSGGYNEQFF.

This chain connects TRBV7-9 to TRBJ1-3; the D is unclear. The CDR3 is 13 amino acids. The germline CDR1 and CDR2 sequences are SEHNR and FQNEAQ (reference sequence). The V end lost 9 bases, the J end lost 2 bases, and 11 bases lay between the germline ends. The CDR3 DNA sequence: TGTGCCAGTTCCGGGGAGGCTGGAAACACCATATATTTT. Encoded protein: CASSGEAGNTIYF.

This chain connects TRBV11-3 to TRBJ2-1; no firm D call. Trimming removed 1 base at V and 6 bases at J, with 7 bases between. Per the germline V gene, CDR1 is SGHNT and CDR2 is YENEEA. CDR3 length: 13 amino acids. The CDR3 DNA follows: TGTGCCAGCAGCTTAGGTGAGCTCAATGAGCAGTTCTTC. Residues: CASSLGELNEQFF.

The V gene is TRBV3-1 (or the pseudogene TRBV3-2), the J gene TRBJ1-1, with a possible D match to TRBD1 (5 bases). The germline V gene has CDR1 LGHDT and CDR2 YNNKEL (reference sequence). V shed 8 bases and J shed 4 bases, with 14 bases lying between them. The CDR3 spans 13 residues. CDR3 sequence (DNA): TGTGCCAGCTCCGACTTCGGGGGCACTGAAGCTTTCTTT. Its translation: CASSDFGGTEAFF.

The V and J genes are TRBV6-5 and TRBJ2-6; tentative D call: TRBD1 (6 bases). Trimming removed 2 bases from V and 3 bases from J, with 8 bases in between. Germline V gene sequence: CDR1 MNHEY, CDR2 SVGAGI. The CDR3 sequence is 15 residues long. This CDR3 reads CASSYRGGGANVLTF. The CDR3 region has the DNA TGTGCCAGCAGTTACCGAGGGGGTGGGGCCAACGTCCTGACTTTC.

This clone was seen a few times. This chain connects TRBV3-1 (or the pseudogene TRBV3-2) to TRBJ1-1; no definite D call. This CDR3 spans 14 amino acids. V was trimmed by 5 bases and J by 2 bases, leaving 12 bases between them. Looked up from germline, CDR1 is LGHDT and CDR2 is YNNKEL (reference sequence). The CDR3 loop reads CASSSTGSNTEAFF. The CDR3 DNA reads TGTGCCAGCAGCTCTACGGGGAGTAACACTGAAGCTTTCTTT.

This clone was seen a single time. The genes are TRBV6-2 or TRBV6-3 and TRBJ1-1, with 10 nucleotides matching TRBD1. The V gene's germline CDR1 is MNHEY and CDR2 SVGEGT. The CDR3 runs to 14 residues. With 5 bases clipped from V and 6 bases from J, the junction kept 6 bases outside the gene matches. The CDR3 here is CASSPGQGRAEAFF. CDR3 DNA sequence: TGTGCCAGCAGTCCGGGACAGGGGAGGGCTGAAGCTTTCTTT.

The V call is TRBV3-1 (or the pseudogene TRBV3-2), the J call TRBJ2-1; 9 positions agree with TRBD2. Germline trimming cut 0 bases from V and 9 bases from J; bases unmatched to any gene: 9. Germline CDR1 is LGHDT and CDR2 is YNNKEL (reference sequence). CDR3 length: 16 residues. This CDR3 is CASSQDLRAGGSEQFF. For the CDR3, the DNA is TGTGCCAGCAGCCAAGATCTTAGAGCGGGGGGAAGTGAGCAGTTCTTC.

The chain joins TRBV15 to TRBJ1-2, with D hard to call. The V and J ends lost 1 base and 5 bases respectively, with 8 bases between them. The CDR3 totals 13 residues. Germline CDR1 is LNHNV and CDR2 is YYDKDF (reference sequence). CDR3 nucleotide sequence: TGTGCCACCAGCAGAGTAGGAGGATATGGCTACACCTTC. The encoded protein is CATSRVGGYGYTF.

This clone was observed once. The rearrangement joins TRBV5-6 to TRBJ1-1; a weak D match, TRBD1 (6 bases). The CDR3 runs to 14 residues. Germline CDR1 is SGHDT and CDR2 is YYEEEE. V lost 6 bases and J 5 bases, leaving 17 bases between the germline ends. DNA for the CDR3: TGTGCCAGCACCGACATACAGGGTAAAACTGAAGCTTTCTTT. This encodes CASTDIQGKTEAFF.

The table lists this clone with a count of one. The V call is TRBV19, the J call TRBJ2-2; D tentatively fits TRBD1 or TRBD2 (6 bases each). This CDR3 has 15 amino acids. CDR1 LNHDA and CDR2 SQIVND come from the germline V gene (reference sequence). The V and J ends lost 6 bases and 5 bases respectively, with 16 bases between them. CDR3 region: CASRVRLGGTGELFF. The CDR3 DNA is TGTGCCAGTAGGGTCAGACTAGGGGGGACCGGGGAGCTGTTTTTT.

This clone occurred once. This chain uses TRBV19 with TRBJ1-2; a possible D gene is TRBD1 (5 bases). The CDR3 is 15 residues long. Trimming shortened V by 0 bases and J by 4 bases, and 12 bases separated the two germline ends. Germline CDR1 and CDR2: LNHDA and SQIVND (reference sequence). The CDR3 here is CASSIEGRSGYGYTF. In DNA form, the CDR3 reads TGTGCCAGTAGTATAGAGGGGCGCAGTGGCTATGGCTACACCTTC.

V is TRBV29-1 and J is TRBJ2-7; D is possibly TRBD1 or TRBD2 (5 bases each). The CDR3 has 14 residues. CDR1 is SQVTM, CDR2 ANQGSEA, per germline. The V end lost 7 bases, the J end lost 1 base, and 17 bases lay between the germline ends. The CDR3 spells CSAARDLYSYEQYF. The CDR3 region has the DNA TGCAGCGCCGCCCGGGACCTTTATTCCTACGAGCAGTACTTC.

The V call is TRBV7-2, the J call TRBJ1-2; maybe TRBD1 (5 bases). The germline CDR1 and CDR2 sequences are SGHTA and FQGNSA. Trimming pared 5 bases from V and 8 bases from J, leaving 12 bases between. The CDR3 contains 12 residues. CDR3 bases: TGTGCCAGCAGCCAGTACGGGGGAGGCTACACCTTC. Encoded protein: CASSQYGGGYTF.

The chain links TRBV27 to TRBJ1-6; the D gene is possibly TRBD1 (6 bases). The V gene lost 5 bases and the J gene lost 4 bases, with 18 bases spanning the gap. The CDR3 covers 17 residues. Looked up from germline, CDR1 is MNHEY and CDR2 is SMNVEV (reference sequence). DNA for the CDR3: TGTGCCAGCAGTACGAGGACAGATACTAATTATAATTCACCCCTCCACTTT. Protein product: CASSTRTDTNYNSPLHF.